Presented here are 22 T cell receptor beta chains from one specimen sequenced in a study of beta chain features in type 1 diabetes. The antigens these receptors bind are not known. The isolated RNA, all of it, was reverse transcribed, so expressed TCRB transcripts were what got sequenced. Repertoires were generated with immunoSEQ multiplex PCR, while TCRdb's copy carries only in-frame clones and drops some. Here the sample spans 250,000 or so clones, around 21% being singletons. Study findings and constraints: Moderately but significantly shorter TCRB CDR3s were found in Type 1 diabetes patients in all four CD4+ subsets.

Sample: naive CD4+ T cells from blood. The receptors derive from a woman aged 40-49 years with type 1 diabetes.

On this clone: The same CDR3 also results from other DNA sequences found in this sample. The V gene is TRBV29-1, the J gene TRBJ1-1; weak D call: TRBD1 (6 bases). This CDR3 is 12 amino acids long. The V end lost 3 bases, the J end lost 5 bases, and 10 bases lay between the germline ends. CDR1 and CDR2 from the germline V gene are SQVTM and ANQGSEA. Written as DNA, the CDR3 is TGCAGCGTTGACAGGGGTGGGACTGAAGCTTTCTTT. Its translation is CSVDRGGTEAFF.

A remark on this clone: Other DNA sequences in the same sample also yield this CDR3. J is TRBJ1-5 and V is TRBV28; D is uncertain. Trimming took 4 bases from V and 5 from J, leaving 3 bases between them. This CDR3 comprises 11 residues. Germline values: CDR1 MDHEN, CDR2 SYDVKM. This CDR3 reads CASSSDQPQHF. The CDR3 region has the DNA TGTGCCAGCAGTTCCGATCAGCCCCAGCATTTT.

This clone came up a few times. V is TRBV6-6 and J is TRBJ1-1; D is ambiguous. Germline CDR1 MNHNY, CDR2 SVGAGI (reference sequence). The CDR3 contains 10 residues. Trimming took 4 bases from V and 7 from J, leaving 4 bases between them. CDR3 sequence (DNA): TGTGCCAGCAGTTCCTATGAAGCTTTCTTT. It specifies CASSSYEAFF.

This clone was picked up a small number of times. The chain has TRBV5-1 and TRBJ1-2; the D is unclear. Trimming left V 0 bases short and J 0 bases short, with 6 bases between. The CDR3 runs 14 residues. Per germline, CDR1 SGHRS and CDR2 YFSETQ. This CDR3 is CASSLDVANYGYTF. CDR3 DNA: TGCGCCAGCAGCTTGGACGTAGCTAACTATGGCTACACCTTC. The full variable domain, its missing parts supplied by reference TRBV5-1 and TRBJ1-2, is KAGVTQTPRYLIKTRGQQVTLSCSPISGHRSVSWYQQTPGQGLQFLFEYFSETQRNKGNFPGRFSGRQFSNSRSEMNVSTLELGDSALYLCASSLDVANYGYTFGSGTRLTVV.

This clone was recorded a few times. This chain uses TRBV4-3 with TRBJ2-7, with 10 bases aligning to TRBD1. Per germline, CDR1 LGHNA and CDR2 YSLEER. The J segment lost 9 bases and the V segment lost 1 base, leaving 9 bases of the junction unmatched. CDR3 length equals 15 residues. The CDR3 DNA follows: TGCGCCAGCAGCCAAGGTCGAACGACAGGGGGCCCGCAGTACTTC. Amino acid sequence: CASSQGRTTGGPQYF.

This clone occurred a few times. This chain links TRBV15 with TRBJ2-3; 10 bases map to TRBD2. The CDR3 is made up of 16 amino acids. J was trimmed by 2 bases and V by 5 bases; bases with no gene match: 7. Germline values: CDR1 LNHNV, CDR2 YYDKDF (reference sequence). As DNA, the CDR3 is TGTGCCACCAGCGCTCGACTAGCGGGCCTCACAGATACGCAGTATTTT. This codes for CATSARLAGLTDTQYF.

This clone has just a few counts. The chain is built from TRBV29-1 and TRBJ1-5, with 8 bases identical to TRBD1. This CDR3 has 13 residues. Germline lookup yields CDR1 SQVTM and CDR2 ANQGSEA. The J segment lost 3 bases and the V segment lost 7 bases, leaving 5 bases of the junction unmatched. The CDR3 here is CSAMTGANQPQHF. DNA of the CDR3: TGCAGCGCTATGACAGGGGCCAATCAGCCCCAGCATTTT.

This clone was seen a few times. The rearrangement joins TRBV4-1 to TRBJ1-5, with 7 nucleotides matching TRBD1. The CDR3 sequence is 18 residues long. In germline, CDR1 is MGHRA, CDR2 YSYEKL. Trimming removed 1 base from V and 3 bases from J; junction bases left unmatched: 12. The CDR3 DNA reads TGCGCCAGCAGCCAAGTACCACCCCCGGGACAGCCCAATCAGCCCCAGCATTTT. Its protein is CASSQVPPPGQPNQPQHF.

This clone was seen just once. V gene TRBV30 combines with J gene TRBJ2-7, with 8 nucleotides matching TRBD2. The germline V gene has CDR1 GTSNPN and CDR2 SVGIG (reference sequence). V lost 0 bases and J lost 5; bases outside the gene matches: 6. The CDR3 covers 14 residues. In DNA form, the CDR3 reads TGTGCCTGGAGTGTACTAGCGGCGATCGACGAGCAGTACTTC. Translating gives CAWSVLAAIDEQYF.

This clone was observed once. This sequence joins TRBV18 and TRBJ1-1, with TRBD1 matching 12 bases. Trimming cost V 3 bases and J 10 bases; bases outside gene matches: 12. Germline V lookup: CDR1 KGHSH, CDR2 LQKENI. This CDR3 is built from 16 residues. The CDR3 spells CASSPPEGQGAMIAFF. DNA of the CDR3: TGTGCCAGCTCACCCCCCGAGGGACAGGGGGCAATGATAGCTTTCTTT. Using reference TRBV18 and TRBJ1-1 for the parts outside the CDR3, the full variable domain is NAGVMQNPRHLVRRRGQEARLRCSPMKGHSHVYWYRQLPEEGLKFMVYLQKENIIDESGMPKERFSAEFPKEGPSILRIQQVVRGDSAAYFCASSPPEGQGAMIAFFGQGTRLTVV.

The chain couples TRBV7-9 to TRBJ2-3; 7 positions match TRBD2. The ends lost 4 bases at V and 5 bases at J; junction bases unmatched: 9. Germline lookup yields CDR1 SEHNR and CDR2 FQNEAQ (reference sequence). The CDR3 length is 15 residues. CDR3 region: CASSSGAGVVDTQYF. CDR3 in DNA: TGTGCCAGCAGCTCCGGGGCGGGAGTGGTAGATACGCAGTATTTT.

This clone was picked up a small number of times. The chain joins TRBV4-1 to TRBJ2-3, with D uncertain. The germline V gene encodes CDR1 MGHRA and CDR2 YSYEKL. The CDR3 length is 15 residues. V shed 1 base and J shed 6 bases, with 14 bases lying between them. The chain's CDR3 is CASSQVSLLFDTQYF. The DNA for the CDR3 is TGCGCCAGCAGCCAAGTGTCCCTACTCTTCGATACGCAGTATTTT.

The V and J genes are TRBV11-2 and TRBJ2-1; D is perhaps TRBD1 (6 bases). V lost 2 bases to trimming and J lost 9 bases, with 14 bases between them. CDR1 and CDR2 from the germline V gene are SGHAT and FQNNGV. The CDR3 has 14 amino acids. CDR3 sequence reads: CASSLTGRGSEQFF. As DNA, the CDR3 is TGTGCCAGCAGCTTAACGGGCAGGGGCTCTGAGCAGTTCTTC. The full variable domain, in which reference TRBV11-2 and TRBJ2-1 provide the parts outside the CDR3, is EAGVAQSPRYKIIEKRQSVAFWCNPISGHATLYWYQQILGQGPKLLIQFQNNGVVDDSQLPKDRFSAERLKGVDSTLKIQPAKLEDSAVYLCASSLTGRGSEQFFGPGTRLTVL.

This clone was observed a handful of times. V is TRBV11-2 and J is TRBJ1-5; D remains ambiguous. Trimming left V 1 base short and J 3 bases short, with 4 bases between. This CDR3 has 13 amino acids. Per germline, CDR1 SGHAT and CDR2 FQNNGV. The CDR3 region has the DNA TGTGCCAGCAGCTTAGGGCCCAATCAGCCCCAGCATTTT. It is translated as CASSLGPNQPQHF. The full variable domain, rest sourced from reference TRBV11-2 and TRBJ1-5, is EAGVAQSPRYKIIEKRQSVAFWCNPISGHATLYWYQQILGQGPKLLIQFQNNGVVDDSQLPKDRFSAERLKGVDSTLKIQPAKLEDSAVYLCASSLGPNQPQHFGDGTRLSIL.

This clone showed up just a few times. The chain is built from TRBV5-1 and TRBJ1-3; D not certain. The CDR3 loop spans 16 amino acids. CDR1 and CDR2 from the germline V gene are SGHRS and YFSETQ. V was cut by 0 bases and J by 0 bases, with 10 bases left in between. CDR3 residues: CASSLGLTDSGNTIYF. The CDR3 nucleotides read TGCGCCAGCAGCTTGGGACTTACTGACTCTGGAAACACCATATATTTT.

In nucleotides, the CDR3 is TGTGCCATCAGTGAGTCCAGGGTTTCTCCCTACGAGCAGTACTTC. Amino acids: CAISESRVSPYEQYF. V gene TRBV10-3 combines with J gene TRBJ2-7; weak D call: TRBD1 (5 bases). V dropped 0 bases and J dropped 2 bases, with 11 bases sitting between them. Germline-derived CDR1 and CDR2 are ENHRY and SYGVKD. The CDR3 totals 15 residues.

This clone was detected only a few times. The chain employs TRBV11-2 and TRBJ2-3; 10 bases line up with TRBD2. The ends lost 1 base at V and 3 bases at J; junction bases unmatched: 7. CDR3 length: 17 amino acids. Germline V gene data show CDR1 as SGHAT and CDR2 as FQNNGV. The CDR3 DNA sequence: TGTGCCAGCAGCTTAGGTGCGCTAGCGGGAGTGACAGATACGCAGTATTTT. This sequence encodes CASSLGALAGVTDTQYF.

This clone was counted only a few times. The J gene is TRBJ1-5, the V gene TRBV7-8; 9 nucleotides agree with TRBD1. CDR3 length: 18 residues. Germline V gene data show CDR1 as SGHVS and CDR2 as FQNEAQ. V was pared by 2 bases and J by 1 base, with 9 bases of the junction left unmatched. CDR3 loop: CASSLTAGTGHSNQPQHF. CDR3 DNA: TGTGCCAGCAGCTTAACGGCCGGGACAGGGCACAGCAATCAGCCCCAGCATTTT.

The chain employs TRBV7-2 and TRBJ2-1, with 7 bases lining up with TRBD1. After removal of 5 bases from V and 7 bases from J, the junction contained 8 bases not matched to a gene. Germline V lookup: CDR1 SGHTA, CDR2 FQGNSA. The length of the CDR3 is 14 residues. The CDR3: CASSPETGRNEQFF. The CDR3 bases are TGTGCCAGCAGCCCGGAGACAGGGCGTAATGAGCAGTTCTTC.

The J gene is TRBJ2-7, the V gene TRBV18, with 8 bases fitting TRBD1. Germline CDR1 and CDR2: KGHSH and LQKENI. The length of the CDR3 is 15 residues. The junction had 7 bases not matched to a gene; V was cut back by 4 bases and J by 2 bases. Written as DNA, the CDR3 is TGTGCCAGCTCACTAGGACAGGGAACAACCTACGAGCAGTACTTC. Translation gives CASSLGQGTTYEQYF.

This clone has a handful of counts. The chain combines TRBV9 with TRBJ1-1; D is undetermined. Germline V lookup: CDR1 SGDLS, CDR2 YYNGEE. This CDR3 comprises 13 residues. V lost 2 bases, J lost 3 bases, and 8 bases lay in between. DNA of the CDR3: TGTGCCAGCAGCGTCGGTCCGGACACTGAAGCTTTCTTT. Protein: CASSVGPDTEAFF.

This clone has a handful of counts. The chain is built from TRBV7-9 and TRBJ2-7, with 8 bases matching TRBD1. The ends lost 0 bases at V and 3 bases at J; junction bases unmatched: 1. The CDR3 covers 14 residues. CDR1 and CDR2 from the germline V gene are SEHNR and FQNEAQ (reference sequence). The CDR3 nucleotides are TGTGCCAGCAGCTTAGCGGACAGGGTCTACGAGCAGTACTTC. Amino acids: CASSLADRVYEQYF.